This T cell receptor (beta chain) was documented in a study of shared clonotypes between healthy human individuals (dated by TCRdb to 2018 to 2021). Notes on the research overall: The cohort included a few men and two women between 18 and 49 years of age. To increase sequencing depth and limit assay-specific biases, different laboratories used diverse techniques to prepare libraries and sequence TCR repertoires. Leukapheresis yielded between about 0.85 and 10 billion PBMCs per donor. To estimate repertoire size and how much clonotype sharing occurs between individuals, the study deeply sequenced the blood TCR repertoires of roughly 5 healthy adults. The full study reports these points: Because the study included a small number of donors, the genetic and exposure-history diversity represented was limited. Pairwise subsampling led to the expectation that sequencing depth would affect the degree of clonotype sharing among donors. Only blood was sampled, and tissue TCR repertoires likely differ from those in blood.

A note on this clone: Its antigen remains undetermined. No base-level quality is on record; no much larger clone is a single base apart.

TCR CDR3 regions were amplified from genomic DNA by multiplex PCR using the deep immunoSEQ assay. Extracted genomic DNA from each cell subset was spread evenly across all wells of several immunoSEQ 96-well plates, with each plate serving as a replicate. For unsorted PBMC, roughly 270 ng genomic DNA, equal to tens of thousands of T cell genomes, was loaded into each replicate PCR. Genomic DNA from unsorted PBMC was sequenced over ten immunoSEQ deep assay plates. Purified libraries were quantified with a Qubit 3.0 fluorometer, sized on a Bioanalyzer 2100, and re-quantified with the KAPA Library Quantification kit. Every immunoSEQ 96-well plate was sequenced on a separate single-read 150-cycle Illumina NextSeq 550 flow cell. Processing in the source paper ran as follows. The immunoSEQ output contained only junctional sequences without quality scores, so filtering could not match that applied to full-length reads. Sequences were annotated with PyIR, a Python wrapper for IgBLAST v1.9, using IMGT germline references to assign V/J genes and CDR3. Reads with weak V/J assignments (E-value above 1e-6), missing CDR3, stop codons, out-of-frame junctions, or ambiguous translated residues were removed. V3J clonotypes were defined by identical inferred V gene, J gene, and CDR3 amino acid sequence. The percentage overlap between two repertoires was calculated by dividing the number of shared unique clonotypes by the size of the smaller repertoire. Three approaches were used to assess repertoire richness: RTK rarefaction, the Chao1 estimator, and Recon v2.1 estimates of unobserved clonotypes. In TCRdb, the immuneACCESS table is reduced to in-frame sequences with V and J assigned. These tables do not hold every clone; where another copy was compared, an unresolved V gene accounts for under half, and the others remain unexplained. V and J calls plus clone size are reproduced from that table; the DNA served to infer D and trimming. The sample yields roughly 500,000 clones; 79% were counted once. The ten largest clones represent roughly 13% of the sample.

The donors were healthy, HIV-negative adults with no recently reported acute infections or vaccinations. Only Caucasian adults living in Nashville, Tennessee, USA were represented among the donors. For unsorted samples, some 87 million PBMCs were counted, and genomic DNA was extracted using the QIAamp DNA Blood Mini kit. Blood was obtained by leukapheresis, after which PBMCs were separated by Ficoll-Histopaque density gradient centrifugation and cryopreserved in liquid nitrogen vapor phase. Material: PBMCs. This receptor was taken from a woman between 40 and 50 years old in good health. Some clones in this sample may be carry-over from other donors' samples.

The DNA reads TGCGCCAGCAGCCCCACTATGGTCCAAGAGACCCAGTACTTC. It specifies CASSPTMVQETQYF. The chain was built from TRBV5-1 and TRBJ2-5; no D gene is confidently identified. The CDR3 runs 14 residues from the cysteine to the phenylalanine. Of the read, only the CDR3 DNA is kept; its 42 bases are in frame from base 1. V was cut back by 4 bases and J by 1 base, leaving a gap of 11 bases between them. Reading the germline V gene gives CDR1 SGHRS and CDR2 YFSETQ.